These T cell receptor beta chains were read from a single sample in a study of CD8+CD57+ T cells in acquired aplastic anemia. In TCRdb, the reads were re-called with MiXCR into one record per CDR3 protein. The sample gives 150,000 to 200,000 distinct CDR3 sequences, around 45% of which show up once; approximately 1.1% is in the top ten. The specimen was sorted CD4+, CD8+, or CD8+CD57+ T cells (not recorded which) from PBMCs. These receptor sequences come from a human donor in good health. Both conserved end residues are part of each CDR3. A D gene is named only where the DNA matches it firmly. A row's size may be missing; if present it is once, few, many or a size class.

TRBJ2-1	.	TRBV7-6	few	CASSLRGRYNEQFF	TGTGCCAGCAGCTTAAGAGGGCGGTACAATGAGCAGTTCTTC
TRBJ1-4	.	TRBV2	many	CASSEMWVGEKLFF	TGTGCCAGCAGTGAAATGTGGGTTGGGGAAAAACTGTTTTTT
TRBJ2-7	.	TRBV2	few	CASSYSGGPYEQYF	TGTGCCAGCAGTTATTCTGGAGGTCCCTACGAGCAGTACTTC
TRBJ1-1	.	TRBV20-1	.	CSALEPGTEAFF	TGCAGTGCCTTAGAACCCGGCACTGAAGCTTTCTTT
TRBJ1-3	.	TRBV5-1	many	CASQLGGTGNTIYF	TGCGCCAGCCAGCTTGGGGGAACTGGAAACACCATATATTTT
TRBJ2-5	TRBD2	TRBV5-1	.	CASSPGLAGGNQETQYF	TGCGCCAGCAGCCCGGGACTAGCGGGGGGGAACCAAGAGACCCAGTACTTC
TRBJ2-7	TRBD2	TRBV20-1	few	CSATRGTSVSEQYF	TGCAGTGCAACCCGCGGGACTAGCGTCTCCGAGCAGTACTTC
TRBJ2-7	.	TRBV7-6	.	CASSAGYEQHF	TGTGCCAGCAGCGCAGGGTACGAGCAGCACTTC
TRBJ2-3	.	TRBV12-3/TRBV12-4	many	CASSSAGLDTQYF	TGTGCCAGCAGTTCGGCAGGCCTCGATACGCAGTATTTT
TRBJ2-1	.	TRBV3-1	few	CASSRVSEQFF	TGTGCCAGCAGCCGGGTATCTGAGCAGTTCTTC
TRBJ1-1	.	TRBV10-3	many	CAISTGYTEAFF	TGTGCCATCAGTACAGGGTACACTGAAGCTTTCTTT
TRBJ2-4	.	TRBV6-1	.	CASSENRGAKNIQYF	TGTGCCAGCAGTGAAAATCGGGGGGCCAAAAACATTCAGTACTTC
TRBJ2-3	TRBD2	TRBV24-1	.	CATSDFGTSGTDTQYF	TGTGCCACCAGTGATTTTGGGACTAGCGGCACAGATACGCAGTATTTT
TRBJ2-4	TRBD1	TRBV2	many	CASSIDRGNIQYF	TGTGCCAGCAGTATTGACAGGGGAAACATTCAGTACTTC
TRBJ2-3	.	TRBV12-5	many	CATGGAVKGTQYF	TGTGCTACTGGGGGTGCAGTGAAGGGTACGCAGTATTTT
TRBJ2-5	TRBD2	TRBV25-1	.	CASSAGGLAGAGTQYF	TGTGCCAGCAGTGCTGGGGGACTAGCGGGAGCGGGGACCCAGTACTTC
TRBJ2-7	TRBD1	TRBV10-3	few	CAISEGDRGGYEQYF	TGTGCCATCAGTGAAGGGGACAGGGGCGGGTACGAGCAGTACTTC
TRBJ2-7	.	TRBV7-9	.	CASSLGSVSYEQYF	TGTGCCAGCAGCTTAGGTTCCGTGTCTTACGAGCAGTACTTC
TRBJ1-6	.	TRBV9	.	CASSGGGNGNSPLHF	TGTGCCAGCAGCGGAGGGGGAAATGGTAATTCACCCCTCCACTTT
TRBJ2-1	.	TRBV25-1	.	CASSPGHLYEQFF	TGTGCCAGCTCACCGGGACACTTGTATGAGCAGTTCTTC
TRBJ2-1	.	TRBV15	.	CATRSYAEQFF	TGTGCCACCAGGAGTTATGCTGAGCAGTTCTTC
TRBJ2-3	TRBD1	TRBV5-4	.	CASSLGGEGTQYF	TGTGCCAGCAGCTTAGGGGGCGAGGGTACGCAGTATTTT
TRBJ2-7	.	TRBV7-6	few	CASSRGTVYEQYF	TGTGCCAGCAGTCGAGGGACGGTCTACGAGCAGTACTTC
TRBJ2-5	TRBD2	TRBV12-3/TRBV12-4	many	CASSFFGLAQETQYF	TGTGCCAGCAGTTTTTTCGGACTAGCTCAAGAGACCCAGTACTTC
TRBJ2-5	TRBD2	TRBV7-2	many	CASSLGRTSGNGETQYF	TGTGCCAGCAGCTTAGGCCGGACTAGCGGGAACGGTGAGACCCAGTACTTC
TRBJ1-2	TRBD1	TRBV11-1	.	CASSLSGTGQGYTF	TGTGCCAGCAGCTTATCCGGGACAGGGCAAGGCTACACCTTC
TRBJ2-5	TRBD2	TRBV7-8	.	CASSLALASSGGQETQYF	TGTGCCAGCAGCTTAGCGCTGGCGTCTAGCGGGGGTCAAGAGACCCAGTACTTC
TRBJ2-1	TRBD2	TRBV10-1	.	CASSEPLSGGAEYNEQFF	TGCGCCAGCAGTGAGCCCCTTAGCGGGGGGGCAGAATACAATGAGCAGTTCTTC
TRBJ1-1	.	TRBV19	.	CASNYGGTEAFF	TGTGCCAGTAACTACGGTGGCACTGAAGCTTTCTTT
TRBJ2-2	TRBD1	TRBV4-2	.	CASTVKSRGPSTGELFF	TGTGCCAGCACCGTAAAGTCAAGGGGGCCAAGCACCGGGGAGCTGTTTTTT
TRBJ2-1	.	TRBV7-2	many	CASSQGDNEQFF	TGTGCCAGCAGTCAAGGGGACAATGAGCAGTTCTTC
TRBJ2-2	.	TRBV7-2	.	CASSLSQVGELFF	TGTGCCAGCAGCTTATCCCAGGTGGGGGAGCTGTTTTTT
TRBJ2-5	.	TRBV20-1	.	CSAGIREPRETQYF	TGCAGTGCGGGAATCCGGGAGCCCCGGGAGACCCAGTACTTC
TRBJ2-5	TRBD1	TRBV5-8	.	CASSLGQGSVTQYF	TGTGCCAGCAGCTTGGGACAGGGTAGTGTGACCCAGTACTTC
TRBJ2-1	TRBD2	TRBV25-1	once	CASNGLAGGSLFF	TGTGCCAGCAACGGACTAGCGGGAGGTTCGCTGTTCTTC
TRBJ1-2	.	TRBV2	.	CASSEDNNYGYTF	TGTGCCAGCAGTGAAGACAATAACTATGGCTACACCTTC
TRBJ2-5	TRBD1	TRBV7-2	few	CASSWDRGQETQYF	TGTGCCAGCAGCTGGGACAGGGGTCAAGAGACCCAGTACTTC
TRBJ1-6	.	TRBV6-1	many	CASSDPPGGWNSPLHF	TGTGCCAGCAGTGATCCTCCGGGAGGGTGGAATTCACCCCTCCACTTT
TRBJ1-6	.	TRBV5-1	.	CASSLGTNSPLHF	TGCGCCAGCAGCTTGGGGACTAATTCACCCCTCCACTTT
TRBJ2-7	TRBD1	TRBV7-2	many	CASSKGQGPIYEQYF	TGTGCCAGCAGCAAAGGACAGGGGCCCATATACGAGCAGTACTTC
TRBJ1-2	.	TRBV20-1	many	CSAARSSGYTF	TGCAGTGCTGCCCGTTCTTCTGGCTACACCTTC
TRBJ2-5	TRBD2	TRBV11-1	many	CASSRSGRKETQYF	TGTGCCAGCAGCCGTAGCGGGAGGAAAGAGACCCAGTACTTC
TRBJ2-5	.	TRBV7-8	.	CASTLSGAVQETQYF	TGTGCCAGCACCCTCTCGGGAGCGGTCCAAGAGACCCAGTACTTC
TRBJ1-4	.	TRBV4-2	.	CASSQNEKLFF	TGTGCCAGCAGCCAAAATGAAAAACTGTTTTTT
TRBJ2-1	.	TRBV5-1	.	CASYQFGLGNNEQFF	TGCGCCAGCTACCAGTTTGGACTGGGCAACAATGAGCAGTTCTTC
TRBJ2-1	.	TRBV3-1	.	CASSSKDRYNEQFF	TGTGCCAGCAGCTCCAAGGACCGCTACAATGAGCAGTTCTTC
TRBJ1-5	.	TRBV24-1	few	CATSDLGGDQPQHF	TGTGCCACCAGTGATTTGGGGGGGGATCAGCCCCAGCATTTT
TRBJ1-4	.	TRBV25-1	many	CASSESLGPPGGAINEKLFF	TGTGCCAGCAGTGAATCGTTGGGACCGCCCGGAGGAGCGATTAATGAAAAACTGTTTTTT
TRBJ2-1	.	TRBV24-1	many	CATNDSGRDRGGNEQFF	TGTGCCACCAATGATTCAGGCCGAGACAGGGGAGGGAATGAGCAGTTCTTC
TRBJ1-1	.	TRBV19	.	CASSIPANTEAFF	TGTGCCAGTAGTATTCCGGCCAACACTGAAGCTTTCTTT
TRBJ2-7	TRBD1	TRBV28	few	CASRPPPGQGGSYEQYF	TGTGCCAGCAGGCCACCGCCGGGACAGGGCGGCTCCTACGAGCAGTACTTC
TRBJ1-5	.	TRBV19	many	CASSARASNFNQPQHF	TGTGCCAGTAGTGCTCGGGCCAGCAACTTTAATCAGCCCCAGCATTTT